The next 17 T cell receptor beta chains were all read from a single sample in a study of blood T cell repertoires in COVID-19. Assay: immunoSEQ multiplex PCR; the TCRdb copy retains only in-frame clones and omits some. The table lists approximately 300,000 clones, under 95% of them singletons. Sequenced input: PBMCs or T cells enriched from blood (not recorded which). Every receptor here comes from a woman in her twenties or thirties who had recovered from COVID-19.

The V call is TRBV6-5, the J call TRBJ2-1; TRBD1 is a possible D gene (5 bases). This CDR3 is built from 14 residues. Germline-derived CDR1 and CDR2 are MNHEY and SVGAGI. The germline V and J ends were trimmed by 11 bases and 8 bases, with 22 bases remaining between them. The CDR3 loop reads CASHPQGGIDEQFF. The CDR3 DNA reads TGTGCCTCCCACCCGCAGGGTGGGATCGATGAGCAGTTCTTC.

This chain's CDR3 is CASTPGGGSGDEQFF. The CDR3 DNA reads TGTGCCAGCACCCCCGGGGGGGGGAGTGGGGATGAGCAGTTCTTC. This chain uses TRBV6-2 or TRBV6-3 with TRBJ2-1, with TRBD2 matching over 8 bases. The CDR3 has 15 amino acids. The germline CDR1 and CDR2 sequences are MNHEY and SVGEGT. The junction had 13 bases not matched to a gene; V was cut back by 7 bases and J by 8 bases.

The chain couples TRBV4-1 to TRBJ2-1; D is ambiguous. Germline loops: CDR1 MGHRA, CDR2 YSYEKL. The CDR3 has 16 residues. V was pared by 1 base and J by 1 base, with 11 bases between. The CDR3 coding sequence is TGCGCCAGCAGCCAAGTCGACTTGGTTTCCTACAATGAGCAGTTCTTC. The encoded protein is CASSQVDLVSYNEQFF.

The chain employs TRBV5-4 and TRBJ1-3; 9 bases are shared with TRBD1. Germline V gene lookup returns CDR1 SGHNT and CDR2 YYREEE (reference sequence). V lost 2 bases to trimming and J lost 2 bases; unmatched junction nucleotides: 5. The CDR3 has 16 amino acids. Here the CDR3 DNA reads TGTGCCAGCAGCTTTGGGACAGGGCCGACTGGAAACACCATATATTTT. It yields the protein CASSFGTGPTGNTIYF.

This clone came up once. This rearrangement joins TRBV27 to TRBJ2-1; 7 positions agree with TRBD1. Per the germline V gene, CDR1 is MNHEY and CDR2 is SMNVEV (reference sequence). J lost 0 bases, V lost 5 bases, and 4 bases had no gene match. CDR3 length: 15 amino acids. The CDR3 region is CASSLDRSSYNEQFF. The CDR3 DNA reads TGTGCCAGCAGTCTGGACAGGAGCTCCTACAATGAGCAGTTCTTC.

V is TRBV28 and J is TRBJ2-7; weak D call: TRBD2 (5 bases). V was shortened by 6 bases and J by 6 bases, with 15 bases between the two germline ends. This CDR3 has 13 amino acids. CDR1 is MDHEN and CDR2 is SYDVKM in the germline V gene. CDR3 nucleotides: TGTGCCAGCAGACCCCTGGGAGCCTCCGAGCAGTACTTC. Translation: CASRPLGASEQYF. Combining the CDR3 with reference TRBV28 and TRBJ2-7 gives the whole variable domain DVKVTQSSRYLVKRTGEKVFLECVQDMDHENMFWYRQDPGLGLRLIYFSYDVKMKEKGDIPEGYSVSREKKERFSLILESASTNQTSMYLCASRPLGASEQYFGPGTRLTVT.

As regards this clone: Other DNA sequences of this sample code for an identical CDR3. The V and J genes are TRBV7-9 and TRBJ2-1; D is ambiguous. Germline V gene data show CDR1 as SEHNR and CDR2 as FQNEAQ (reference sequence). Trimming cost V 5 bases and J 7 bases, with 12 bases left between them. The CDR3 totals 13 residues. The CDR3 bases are TGTGCCAGCAGCGCCCGACTGGCGAATGAGCAGTTCTTC. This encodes CASSARLANEQFF.

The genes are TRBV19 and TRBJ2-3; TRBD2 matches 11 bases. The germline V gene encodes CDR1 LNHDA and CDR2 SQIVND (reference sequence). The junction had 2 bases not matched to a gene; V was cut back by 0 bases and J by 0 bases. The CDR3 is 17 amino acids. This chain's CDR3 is CASSIDRLAGSTDTQYF. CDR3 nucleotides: TGTGCCAGTAGTATAGATCGACTAGCGGGAAGCACAGATACGCAGTATTTT.

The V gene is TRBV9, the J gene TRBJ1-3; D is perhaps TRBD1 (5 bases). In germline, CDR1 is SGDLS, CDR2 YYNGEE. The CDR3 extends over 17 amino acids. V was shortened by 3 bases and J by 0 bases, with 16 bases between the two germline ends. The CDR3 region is CASSGPRWDFSGNTIYF. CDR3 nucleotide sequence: TGTGCCAGCAGCGGACCTCGGTGGGACTTCTCTGGAAACACCATATATTTT.

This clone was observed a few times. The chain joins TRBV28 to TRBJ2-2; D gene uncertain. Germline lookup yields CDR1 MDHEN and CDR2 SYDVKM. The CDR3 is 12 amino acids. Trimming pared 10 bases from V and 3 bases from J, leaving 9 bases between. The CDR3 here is CATGDYTGELFF. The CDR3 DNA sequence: TGTGCCACCGGAGACTACACCGGGGAGCTGTTTTTT.

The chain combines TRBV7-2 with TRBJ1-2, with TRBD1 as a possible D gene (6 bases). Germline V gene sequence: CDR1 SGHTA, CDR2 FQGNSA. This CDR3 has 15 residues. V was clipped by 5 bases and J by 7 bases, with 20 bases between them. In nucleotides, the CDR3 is TGTGCCAGCAGCAACCCAGGGGCTCCGTCCAGTGGCTACACCTTC. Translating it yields CASSNPGAPSSGYTF.

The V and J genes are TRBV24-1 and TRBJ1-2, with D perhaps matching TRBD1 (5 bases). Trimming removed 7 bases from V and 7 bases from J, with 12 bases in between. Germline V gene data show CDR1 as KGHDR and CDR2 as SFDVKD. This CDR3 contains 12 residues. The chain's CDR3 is CATRQGVGGYTF. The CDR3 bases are TGTGCCACCAGGCAGGGCGTTGGTGGCTACACCTTC.

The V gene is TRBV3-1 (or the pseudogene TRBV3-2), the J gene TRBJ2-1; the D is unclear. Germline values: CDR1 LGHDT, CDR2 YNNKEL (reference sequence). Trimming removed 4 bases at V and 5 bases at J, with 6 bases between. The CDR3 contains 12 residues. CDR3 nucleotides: TGTGCCAGCAGCCGGCTGAACAATGAGCAGTTCTTC. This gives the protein CASSRLNNEQFF.

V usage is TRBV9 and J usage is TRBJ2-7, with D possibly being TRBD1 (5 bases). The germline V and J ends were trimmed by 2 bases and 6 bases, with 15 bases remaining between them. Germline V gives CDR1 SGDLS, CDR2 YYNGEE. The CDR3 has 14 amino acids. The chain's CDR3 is CASSVGPGSGEQYF. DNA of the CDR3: TGTGCCAGCAGCGTTGGACCAGGGTCGGGCGAGCAGTACTTC.

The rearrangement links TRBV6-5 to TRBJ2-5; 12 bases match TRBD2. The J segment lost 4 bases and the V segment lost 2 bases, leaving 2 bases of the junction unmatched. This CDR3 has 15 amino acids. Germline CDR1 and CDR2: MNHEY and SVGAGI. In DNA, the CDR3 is TGTGCCAGCAGTTACGGGACTAGCGGGTTAGAGACCCAGTACTTC. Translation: CASSYGTSGLETQYF.

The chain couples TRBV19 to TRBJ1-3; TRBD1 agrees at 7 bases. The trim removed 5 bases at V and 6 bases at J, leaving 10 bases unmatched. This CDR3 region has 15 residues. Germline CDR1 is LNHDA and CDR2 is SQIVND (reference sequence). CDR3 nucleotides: TGTGCCAGTAGTCCGGCTTCACAGGGGACAAACACCATATATTTT. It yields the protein CASSPASQGTNTIYF.

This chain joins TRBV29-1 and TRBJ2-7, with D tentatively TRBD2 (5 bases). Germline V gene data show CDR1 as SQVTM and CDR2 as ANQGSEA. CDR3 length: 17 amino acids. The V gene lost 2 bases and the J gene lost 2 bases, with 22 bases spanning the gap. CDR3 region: CSVERTSTTFLTYEQYF. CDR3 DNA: TGCAGCGTTGAACGGACTTCGACTACCTTTCTGACCTACGAGCAGTACTTC.